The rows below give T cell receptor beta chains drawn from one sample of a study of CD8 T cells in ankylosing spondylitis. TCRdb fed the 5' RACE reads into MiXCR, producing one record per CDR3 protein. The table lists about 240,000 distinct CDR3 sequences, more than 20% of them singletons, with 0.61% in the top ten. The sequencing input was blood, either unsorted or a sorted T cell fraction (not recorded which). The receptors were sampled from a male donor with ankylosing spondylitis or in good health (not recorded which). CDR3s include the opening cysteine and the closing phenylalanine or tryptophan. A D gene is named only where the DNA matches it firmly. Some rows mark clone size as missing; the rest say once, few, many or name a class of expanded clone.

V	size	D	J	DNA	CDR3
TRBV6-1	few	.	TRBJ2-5	TGTGCCAGCAGTCCCGCCCATGTGGCGCCCGAACAAAAGTACTTC	CASSPAHVAPEQKYF
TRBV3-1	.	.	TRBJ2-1	TGTGCCAGCAGCCAAGATGGGGGATCAGCCGATGAGCAGTTCTTC	CASSQDGGSADEQFF
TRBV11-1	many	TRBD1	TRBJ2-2	TGTGCCAGCAGCTCGAACAGGGGCCTAAACACCGGGGAGCTGTTTTTT	CASSSNRGLNTGELFF
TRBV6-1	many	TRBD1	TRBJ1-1	TGTGCCAGCAGTCGACAGGGGACTAACACTGAAGCTTTCTTT	CASSRQGTNTEAFF
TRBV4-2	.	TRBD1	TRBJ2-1	TGTGCCAGCGCCCTTGACAGGGGCACCTACAATGAGCAGTTCTTC	CASALDRGTYNEQFF
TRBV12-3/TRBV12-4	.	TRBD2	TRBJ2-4	TGTGCCAGCAGCCAGGCGGGGGGCGGCAAAAACATTCAGTACTTC	CASSQAGGGKNIQYF
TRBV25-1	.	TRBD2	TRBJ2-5	TGTGCCAGCAGTGAACCCCCGGGGACTAGCGGGGGAAATCAAGAGACCCAGTACTTC	CASSEPPGTSGGNQETQYF
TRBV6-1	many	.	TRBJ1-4	TGTGCCAGCAGATGGGGGGCTCGGGCAGTGGCAAGTGAAAAACTGTTTTTT	CASRWGARAVASEKLFF
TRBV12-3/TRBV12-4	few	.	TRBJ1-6	TGTGCCAGCACCTCAGAGGGTTCACCCCTCCACTTT	CASTSEGSPLHF
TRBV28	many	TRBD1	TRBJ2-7	TGTGCCAGCAGCCAGTCCGGGACAGGGAGAAACGAGCAGTACTTC	CASSQSGTGRNEQYF
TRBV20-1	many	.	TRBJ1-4	TGCAGTGCTAGTTTCGACGGTTATAATGAAAAACTGTTTTTT	CSASFDGYNEKLFF
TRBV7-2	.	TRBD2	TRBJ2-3	TGTGCCAGCCGGGGACTAGCGGGGTTCGATACGCAGTATTTT	CASRGLAGFDTQYF
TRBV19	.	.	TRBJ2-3	TGTGCCATAGGGGGGTCGTTCCCAGATACGCAGTATTTT	CAIGGSFPDTQYF
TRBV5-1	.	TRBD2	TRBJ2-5	TGCGCCAGCAGCGCCGCTAGCGGGGGAGAGACCCAGTACTTC	CASSAASGGETQYF
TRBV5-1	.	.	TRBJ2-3	TGCGCCAGCAGCCGCAGGGCCCAAGATACGCAGTATTTT	CASSRRAQDTQYF
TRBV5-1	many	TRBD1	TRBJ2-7	TGCGCCAGCAGCACGGGACAGGGCTGGAGCGAGCAGTACTTC	CASSTGQGWSEQYF
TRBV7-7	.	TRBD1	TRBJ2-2	TGTGCTAGCAGCTCAGAGACAGGGGTCGCCGGGGAGCTGTTTTTT	CASSSETGVAGELFF